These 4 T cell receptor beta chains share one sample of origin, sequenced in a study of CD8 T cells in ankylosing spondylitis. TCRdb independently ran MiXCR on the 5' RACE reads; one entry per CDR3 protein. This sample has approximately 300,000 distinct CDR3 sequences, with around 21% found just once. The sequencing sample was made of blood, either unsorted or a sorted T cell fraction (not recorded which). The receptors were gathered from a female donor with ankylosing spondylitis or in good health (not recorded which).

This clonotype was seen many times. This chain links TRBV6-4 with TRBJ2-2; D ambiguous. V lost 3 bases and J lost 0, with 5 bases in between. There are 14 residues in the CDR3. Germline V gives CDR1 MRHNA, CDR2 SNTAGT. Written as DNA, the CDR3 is TGTGCCAGCAGTGAGCGTTCGAACACCGGGGAGCTGTTTTTT. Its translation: CASSERSNTGELFF.

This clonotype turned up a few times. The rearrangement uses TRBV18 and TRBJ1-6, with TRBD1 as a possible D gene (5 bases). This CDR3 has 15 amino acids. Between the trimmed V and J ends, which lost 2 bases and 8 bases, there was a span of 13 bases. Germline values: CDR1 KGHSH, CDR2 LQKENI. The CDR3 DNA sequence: TGTGCCAGCTCACCAGGGGCAGGGAGAGATTCACCCCTCCACTTT. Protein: CASSPGAGRDSPLHF.

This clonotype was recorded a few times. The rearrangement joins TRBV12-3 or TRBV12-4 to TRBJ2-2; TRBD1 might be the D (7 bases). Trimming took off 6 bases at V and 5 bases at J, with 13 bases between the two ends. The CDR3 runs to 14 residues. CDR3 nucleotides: TGTGCCAGCAGGCCTTCAGGGGGGACCGGGGAGCTGTTTTTT. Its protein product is CASRPSGGTGELFF.

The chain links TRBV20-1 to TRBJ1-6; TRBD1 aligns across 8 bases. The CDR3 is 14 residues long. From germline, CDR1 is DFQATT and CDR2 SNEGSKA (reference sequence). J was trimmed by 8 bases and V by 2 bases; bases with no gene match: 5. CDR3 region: CSARRDRPDSPLHF. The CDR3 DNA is TGCAGTGCTAGACGGGACAGGCCTGATTCACCCCTCCACTTT.